The TCR beta chain under discussion was sequenced for a study of cytomegalovirus exposure and HLA in healthy donors. Across the whole study: Assignment to the Caucasian-associated ancestry cluster applied to over 70% of the approximately 360 genotyped donors. Study observations and caveats: TCR association rates varied by HLA locus in a later analysis, with DRB1 highest and HLA-C lowest.

This clone was detected only once. The target antigen is unknown. The CDR3 sequence is 17 residues long. Trimming removed 8 bases from V and 1 base from J, with 18 bases in between. Germline CDR1 reads SGHNT; CDR2 reads YENEEA. The PCR made use of 60 Vbeta and 13 Jbeta primers. Some clones are missing from TCRdb's copy, which holds only in-frame ones; the method was immunoSEQ multiplex PCR. The table includes 150,000 to 200,000 clones, more than 85% detected once. The material sequenced was PBMCs. The rearrangement uses TRBV11-3 and TRBJ2-6; D is possibly TRBD2 (6 bases). This TCR came from a woman aged 18-30 years in good health and CMV-seronegative. The CDR3 region is CASAPGLRRSGANVLTF. DNA of the CDR3: TGTGCCAGCGCCCCGGGACTCAGAAGGTCTGGGGCCAACGTCCTGACTTTC.